A single sample is the source of the 23 T cell receptor beta chains below, sequenced in a study of identifying expanded T cells in peripheral blood. Generated by immunoSEQ multiplex PCR, the TCRdb table keeps only in-frame clones and is missing some. Among 60,000 or so clones listed, over 80% were seen once. Sequenced sample: blood. These TCRs come from a person between 18 and 70 years old in good health.

This clone came up a few times. The chain recombines TRBV5-6 with TRBJ1-2; 9 positions agree with TRBD1. V gave up 4 bases and J gave up 4 bases; unmatched junction bases: 5. Germline CDR1 is SGHDT and CDR2 is YYEEEE. The CDR3 spans 14 residues. CDR3 bases: TGTGCCAGCAGCGCAGGACAGGGGAGCTATGGCTACACCTTC. The encoded protein is CASSAGQGSYGYTF.

V and J are TRBV12-5 and TRBJ2-1; D perhaps matches TRBD2 (5 bases). The CDR3 consists of 11 residues. The V gene lost 3 bases and the J gene lost 9 bases, with 6 bases spanning the gap. CDR1 and CDR2 (germline): LGHNT, FRNRAP. The CDR3 reads CASGFGVEQFF. The CDR3 nucleotides are TGTGCTAGTGGTTTCGGGGTTGAGCAGTTCTTC.

The DNA of the CDR3 is TGTGCCAGCAGCGTAGCAAGGACAGGGGGGTCCTATGGCTACACCTTC. Translation: CASSVARTGGSYGYTF. The V gene is TRBV9, the J gene TRBJ1-2, with TRBD1 matching over 10 bases. With V trimmed by 0 bases and J by 4 bases, 6 bases remained unmatched. This CDR3 comprises 16 residues. CDR1 SGDLS and CDR2 YYNGEE come from the germline V gene.

The chain has TRBV19 and TRBJ1-2, with D unclear. V was trimmed by 1 base and J by 2 bases, leaving 11 bases between them. Germline CDR1 is LNHDA and CDR2 is SQIVND (reference sequence). CDR3 length equals 15 residues. The CDR3 DNA reads as TGTGCCAGTAGTATAGGAACAGCTAACAACTATGGCTACACCTTC. Its protein is CASSIGTANNYGYTF.

The genes are TRBV23-1 and TRBJ2-7; D remains unclear. TRBV23-1 is marked as an open reading frame, function uncertain. V was shortened by 2 bases and J by 4 bases, with 12 bases between the two germline ends. The CDR3 extends over 14 amino acids. The CDR3 loop reads CASSQALTRYEQYV. Here the CDR3 DNA reads TGCGCCAGCAGTCAAGCCCTTACAAGATACGAGCAGTACGTC.

The sample holds a few counts of this clone. The chain combines TRBV6-1 with TRBJ1-2; possible D gene TRBD1, 5 bases. There are 13 residues in the CDR3. V lost 7 bases, J lost 6 bases, and 15 bases lay in between. CDR1 is MNHNS, CDR2 SASEGT, per germline. As DNA, the CDR3 is TGTGCCAGCATCGGACACGTAGTAGATGGCTACACCTTC. Translated: CASIGHVVDGYTF.

This clone was seen a single time. Within the sample, other DNA sequences also encode this same CDR3. The chain combines TRBV9 with TRBJ1-2; D remains ambiguous. The CDR3 has 15 amino acids. Germline values: CDR1 SGDLS, CDR2 YYNGEE. V was shortened by 3 bases and J by 8 bases, with 20 bases between the two germline ends. The CDR3 nucleotides read TGTGCCAGCAGCGGGGCACCGGGAGCCGGCTACGGCTACACCTTC. Amino acid sequence: CASSGAPGAGYGYTF.

This clone was seen only a few times. V gene TRBV19 combines with J gene TRBJ1-2; 9 positions match TRBD1. The CDR3 covers 13 residues. The junction had 3 bases not matched to a gene; V was cut back by 6 bases and J by 4 bases. Germline CDR1 and CDR2: LNHDA and SQIVND (reference sequence). The CDR3 here is CASRGQGGYGYTF. The CDR3 region has the DNA TGTGCCAGTAGGGGACAGGGTGGCTATGGCTACACCTTC.

The V and J genes are TRBV15 and TRBJ2-4; D possibly corresponds to TRBD2 (7 bases). V was cut by 5 bases and J by 6 bases, with 20 bases left in between. The length of the CDR3 is 16 residues. Looked up from germline, CDR1 is LNHNV and CDR2 is YYDKDF (reference sequence). Here the CDR3 reads CATSAYREGMGNIQYF. The CDR3 nucleotides are TGTGCCACCAGCGCCTACAGGGAGGGGATGGGAAACATTCAGTACTTC.

V usage is TRBV6-5 and J usage is TRBJ2-7; TRBD1 matches 8 bases. Unmatched junction bases numbered 9, after V lost 4 bases and J lost 4 bases. The CDR3 consists of 15 residues. The V gene's germline CDR1 is MNHEY and CDR2 SVGAGI. The CDR3 loop is CASSWSRQGSYEQYF. For the CDR3, the DNA is TGTGCCAGCAGTTGGTCAAGACAGGGGTCGTACGAGCAGTACTTC.

The V gene is TRBV19, the J gene TRBJ2-1, with 8 bases fitting TRBD1. Germline values: CDR1 LNHDA, CDR2 SQIVND (reference sequence). Unmatched junction bases numbered 12, after V lost 5 bases and J lost 6 bases. The CDR3 is 16 residues long. The CDR3 sequence is CASSPQDRAWGNEQFF. Written as DNA, the CDR3 is TGTGCCAGTAGTCCCCAGGACAGGGCCTGGGGCAATGAGCAGTTCTTC. Complete variable domain (other parts from reference TRBV19 and TRBJ2-1): DGGITQSPKYLFRKEGQNVTLSCEQNLNHDAMYWYRQDPGQGLRLIYYSQIVNDFQKGDIAEGYSVSREKKESFPLTVTSAQKNPTAFYLCASSPQDRAWGNEQFFGPGTRLTVL.

This chain's CDR3 is CASSNGFPYNEQFF. CDR3 sequence (DNA): TGTGCCAGCAGCAACGGGTTCCCCTACAATGAGCAGTTCTTC. This chain connects TRBV7-7 to TRBJ2-1; D gene unclear. The CDR3 length is 14 residues. Trimming removed 5 bases from V and 2 bases from J, with 10 bases in between. Germline CDR1 is SSHAT and CDR2 is FNYEAQ (reference sequence).

This sequence joins TRBV2 and TRBJ2-4; D is perhaps TRBD2 (6 bases). There are 13 residues in the CDR3. The germline gives CDR1 SNHLY, CDR2 FYNNEI. The V gene lost 7 bases and the J gene lost 9 bases, with 16 bases spanning the gap. The CDR3 is CASKGTSQGIQYF. CDR3 nucleotide sequence: TGTGCCAGCAAGGGCACTAGCCAAGGCATTCAGTACTTC.

This chain connects TRBV28 to TRBJ1-5; D is undetermined. CDR3 size: 12 residues. Germline lookup yields CDR1 MDHEN and CDR2 SYDVKM. V lost 6 bases and J 4 bases, leaving 7 bases between the germline ends. The CDR3 loop reads CASRTTNQPQHF. DNA for the CDR3: TGTGCCAGCAGGACCACAAATCAGCCCCAGCATTTT.

This clone was counted a single time. The chain links TRBV18 to TRBJ2-7; D is possibly TRBD1 (6 bases). The V gene lost 5 bases and the J gene lost 0 bases, with 26 bases spanning the gap. This CDR3 has 19 amino acids. Germline V gene sequence: CDR1 KGHSH, CDR2 LQKENI. The CDR3 loop is CASSTVLTWEQGLSYEQYF. The CDR3 nucleotides are TGTGCCAGCTCAACAGTCTTAACTTGGGAACAGGGCCTCTCCTACGAGCAGTACTTC.

This clone has more than one count but fewer than ten. The rearrangement links TRBV2 to TRBJ2-5; D call uncertain. From germline, CDR1 is SNHLY and CDR2 FYNNEI. V lost 3 bases to trimming and J lost 2 bases, with 10 bases between them. The CDR3 runs to 14 residues. In nucleotides, the CDR3 is TGTGCCAGCAGTGAGATCGACTGGCAAGAGACCCAGTACTTC. Translated: CASSEIDWQETQYF.

The chain joins TRBV5-6 to TRBJ1-2; D gene ambiguous. Trimming stripped 5 bases from V and 8 bases from J, with 19 bases between. Germline V CDR1 and CDR2: SGHDT, YYEEEE. The CDR3 is 14 residues long. CDR3 amino acids: CASRDAGPSGGYTF. CDR3 in DNA: TGTGCCAGCAGAGATGCTGGGCCCTCAGGCGGCTACACCTTC.

The chain recombines TRBV4-3 with TRBJ2-2; 10 bases agree with TRBD2. This CDR3 spans 18 amino acids. V dropped 2 bases and J dropped 5; count of bases not matched to a gene: 11. The V gene's germline CDR1 is LGHNA and CDR2 YSLEER. The CDR3 here is CASSQLAGGRRRTGELFF. The CDR3 nucleotides read TGCGCCAGCAGCCAATTAGCGGGAGGCAGGAGGAGAACCGGGGAGCTGTTTTTT.

The chain employs TRBV19 and TRBJ1-5, with D unclear. CDR1 and CDR2 from the germline V gene are LNHDA and SQIVND (reference sequence). With 3 bases removed from V and 0 bases from J, the gap between germline ends came to 9 bases. The length of the CDR3 is 15 residues. This CDR3 is CASSMRVYSNQPQHF. The DNA for the CDR3 is TGTGCCAGTAGTATGCGAGTATATAGCAATCAGCCCCAGCATTTT.

The chain uses TRBV10-2 and TRBJ2-2; TRBD2 is a possible D gene (6 bases). The V gene lost 5 bases and the J gene lost 11 bases, with 12 bases spanning the gap. The CDR3 sequence is 12 residues long. The germline gives CDR1 WSHSY, CDR2 SAAADI. The CDR3 sequence is CASSTGTQELFF. Written as DNA, the CDR3 is TGCGCCAGCAGTACCGGGACTCAAGAGCTGTTTTTT.

V and J are TRBV6-1 and TRBJ2-1; D call uncertain. The CDR3 covers 12 residues. Trimming cost V 0 bases and J 6 bases, with 3 bases left between them. The V gene's germline CDR1 is MNHNS and CDR2 SASEGT. The CDR3 sequence: CASSEAFNEQFF. The CDR3 nucleotides read TGTGCCAGCAGTGAAGCCTTCAATGAGCAGTTCTTC.

V is TRBV10-2 and J is TRBJ1-1; D perhaps matches TRBD1 (6 bases). Trimming removed 3 bases from V and 5 bases from J, with 10 bases in between. This CDR3 comprises 13 residues. The germline V gene has CDR1 WSHSY and CDR2 SAAADI. CDR3 loop: CASSDGQLTEAFF. The CDR3 DNA is TGCGCCAGCAGTGATGGACAGTTGACTGAAGCTTTCTTT.

The V gene is TRBV9, the J gene TRBJ1-2; D remains ambiguous. The CDR3 totals 12 residues. Germline V CDR1 and CDR2: SGDLS, YYNGEE. V was trimmed by 0 bases and J by 4 bases, leaving 4 bases between them. The CDR3 loop reads CASSVDAYGYTF. CDR3 DNA sequence: TGTGCCAGCAGCGTAGATGCCTATGGCTACACCTTC.